The 22 T cell receptor beta chains presented below share a single source sample, sequenced in a study of cytomegalovirus exposure and HLA in healthy donors. The study ran its PCR with 60 Vbeta and 13 Jbeta primers. Data came from immunoSEQ multiplex PCR; TCRdb stores just in-frame clones and leaves some out. Altogether about 110,000 clones are present, around 85% being singletons, with the ten largest covering about 1.8%. The sample consisted of PBMCs. The source is a middle-aged man in good health and CMV-seronegative.

V usage is TRBV18 and J usage is TRBJ1-5; no firm D call. This CDR3 region has 14 residues. Trimming cost V 4 bases and J 2 bases, with 9 bases left between them. Germline assignment: CDR1 KGHSH and CDR2 LQKENI. The CDR3 DNA follows: TGTGCCAGCTCACGGTCGGCGGGCAATCAGCCCCAGCATTTT. It yields the protein CASSRSAGNQPQHF.

This rearrangement joins TRBV28 to TRBJ1-5, with 9 bases identical to TRBD1. V lost 6 bases to trimming and J lost 6 bases; unmatched junction nucleotides: 6. Germline loops: CDR1 MDHEN, CDR2 SYDVKM. CDR3 size: 14 residues. CDR3 sequence reads: CASSRTGDLQPQHF. The DNA for the CDR3 is TGTGCCAGCAGCCGGACAGGGGATCTTCAGCCCCAGCATTTT.

The V and J genes are TRBV30 and TRBJ1-1; the D is unclear. The CDR3 extends over 13 amino acids. V shed 2 bases and J shed 6 bases, with 13 bases lying between them. CDR1 is GTSNPN, CDR2 SVGIG, per germline (reference sequence). CDR3 sequence: CAWSLGAEAEAFF. In nucleotides, the CDR3 is TGTGCCTGGAGTCTTGGAGCCGAAGCTGAAGCTTTCTTT. The whole variable domain, remainder taken from reference TRBV30 and TRBJ1-1, is SQTIHQWPATLVQPVGSPLSLECTVEGTSNPNLYWYRQAAGRGLQLLFYSVGIGQISSEVPQNLSASRPQDRQFILSSKKLLLSDSGFYLCAWSLGAEAEAFFGQGTRLTVV.

This chain links TRBV7-2 with TRBJ2-7; no definite D call. This CDR3 is built from 13 residues. Trimming shortened V by 1 base and J by 3 bases, and 7 bases separated the two germline ends. Germline V gives CDR1 SGHTA, CDR2 FQGNSA. CDR3: CASSLGAVYEQYF. CDR3 DNA sequence: TGTGCCAGCAGCTTAGGCGCGGTCTACGAGCAGTACTTC.

The rearrangement joins TRBV2 to TRBJ2-1; no firm D call. CDR3 length: 15 amino acids. The V end was cut by 5 bases, the J end by 1 base, with 12 bases between. From germline, CDR1 is SNHLY and CDR2 FYNNEI. CDR3 residues: CASSTRLLSYNEQFF. CDR3 coding DNA: TGTGCCAGCAGTACCAGACTCTTATCCTACAATGAGCAGTTCTTC.

This clone was picked up a small number of times. V and J are TRBV12-5 and TRBJ1-2, with D perhaps matching TRBD1 (5 bases). This CDR3 has 15 amino acids. The V end was cut by 1 base, the J end by 5 bases, with 14 bases between. CDR1 LGHNT and CDR2 FRNRAP come from the germline V gene. CDR3 residues: CASGLASRGMYGYTF. In DNA, the CDR3 is TGTGCTAGTGGTTTGGCTAGCCGGGGGATGTATGGCTACACCTTC.

The chain has TRBV11-1 and TRBJ2-5; D may be TRBD2 (5 bases). Germline-derived CDR1 and CDR2 are SGHAT and FQDESV (reference sequence). V lost 5 bases to trimming and J lost 4 bases, with 17 bases between them. CDR3 length: 15 amino acids. CDR3 protein: CASSARTAGGETQYF. In nucleotides, the CDR3 is TGTGCCAGCAGCGCCAGGACGGCGGGCGGAGAGACCCAGTACTTC.

V is TRBV2 and J is TRBJ1-6, with 11 bases matching TRBD1. From germline, CDR1 is SNHLY and CDR2 FYNNEI. The CDR3 has 15 amino acids. The V and J ends lost 4 bases and 8 bases, in that order; junction bases with no gene match: 4. CDR3 DNA: TGTGCCAGCAGTGGCCTGGGACAGGGGGATTCACCCCTCCACTTT. Translation: CASSGLGQGDSPLHF.

The chain uses TRBV5-1 and TRBJ2-3; a possible D gene is TRBD2 (5 bases). The CDR3 extends over 14 amino acids. Trimming left V 3 bases short and J 4 bases short, with 12 bases between. Germline V gene data show CDR1 as SGHRS and CDR2 as YFSETQ. CDR3 loop: CASSSGGLADTQYF. CDR3 in DNA: TGCGCCAGCAGCTCCGGAGGACTCGCAGATACGCAGTATTTT.

This clone has just one count. V gene TRBV5-4 combines with J gene TRBJ1-1, with TRBD1 matching 8 bases. Germline V CDR1 and CDR2: SGHNT, YYREEE (reference sequence). The CDR3 sequence is 14 residues long. Unmatched junction bases numbered 8, after V lost 5 bases and J lost 5 bases. CDR3 sequence (DNA): TGTGCCAGCAGATTATCAGGGGGCATTACTGAAGCTTTCTTT. It yields the protein CASRLSGGITEAFF. The full variable domain, completed using reference TRBV5-4 and TRBJ1-1, is ETGVTQSPTHLIKTRGQQVTLRCSSQSGHNTVSWYQQALGQGPQFIFQYYREEENGRGNFPPRFSGLQFPNYSSELNVNALELDDSALYLCASRLSGGITEAFFGQGTRLTVV.

The CDR3 DNA follows: TGTGCCAGCAGTTACTCGACGGGACAAAGAAACTATGGCTACACCTTC. Translated, it gives CASSYSTGQRNYGYTF. V usage is TRBV6-5 and J usage is TRBJ1-2, with D perhaps TRBD1 (6 bases). Trimming stripped 0 bases from V and 2 bases from J, with 13 bases between. The CDR3 totals 16 residues. Germline loops: CDR1 MNHEY, CDR2 SVGAGI.

The chain combines TRBV10-3 with TRBJ1-1; D possibly corresponds to TRBD1 (6 bases). The CDR3 is made up of 12 amino acids. V was cut by 0 bases and J by 11 bases, with 10 bases left in between. CDR1 ENHRY and CDR2 SYGVKD come from the germline V gene. CDR3 in amino acids: CAISESGGVAFF. The CDR3 DNA reads TGTGCCATCAGTGAGTCAGGGGGAGTCGCTTTCTTT.

The rearrangement links TRBV5-8 to TRBJ1-2; TRBD1 is a possible D gene (5 bases). V was pared by 4 bases and J by 2 bases, with 15 bases between. Germline V CDR1 and CDR2: SGHTS, YDEGEE. The CDR3 covers 15 residues. Here the CDR3 DNA reads TGTGCCAGCAGCCTAATCAGGGCAACCAACTATGGCTACACCTTC. This translates into CASSLIRATNYGYTF.

The gene calls are TRBV30 and TRBJ1-1, with 7 bases aligning to TRBD1. Germline V gene lookup returns CDR1 GTSNPN and CDR2 SVGIG (reference sequence). With 2 bases clipped from V and 4 bases from J, the junction kept 10 bases outside the gene matches. This CDR3 contains 15 residues. The CDR3, as DNA: TGTGCCTGGAGTACATCTTACAGGGGTGGCACTGAAGCTTTCTTT. This encodes CAWSTSYRGGTEAFF.

The chain combines TRBV27 with TRBJ2-7, with 8 positions matching TRBD1. The CDR3 loop spans 14 amino acids. CDR1 is MNHEY, CDR2 SMNVEV, per germline (reference sequence). V gave up 5 bases and J gave up 2 bases; unmatched junction bases: 5. The CDR3 is CASSRQGIPYEQYF. The CDR3 bases are TGTGCCAGCAGTAGACAGGGGATCCCCTACGAGCAGTACTTC.

This clone has more than one count but fewer than ten. The chain recombines TRBV7-2 with TRBJ2-4; possible D gene TRBD1, 6 bases. V dropped 4 bases and J dropped 7 bases, with 20 bases sitting between them. This CDR3 comprises 16 residues. The germline V gene has CDR1 SGHTA and CDR2 FQGNSA. The CDR3 reads CASSSSKNRARNIQYF. Here the CDR3 DNA reads TGTGCCAGCAGCTCTTCGAAGAACAGGGCTAGGAACATTCAGTACTTC.

The J gene is TRBJ2-5, the V gene TRBV27, with TRBD1 identical over 7 bases. From germline, CDR1 is MNHEY and CDR2 SMNVEV (reference sequence). This CDR3 comprises 14 residues. Losses at the gene ends were 3 bases for V and 2 bases for J; bases not matched to a gene: 3. CDR3 in DNA: TGTGCCAGCAGTTTCTGGGACAGACAAGAGACCCAGTACTTC. Translation: CASSFWDRQETQYF.

The chain recombines TRBV7-2 with TRBJ2-3; D is perhaps TRBD2 (6 bases). V dropped 0 bases and J dropped 7 bases, with 20 bases sitting between them. Germline lookup yields CDR1 SGHTA and CDR2 FQGNSA. The CDR3 contains 17 residues. CDR3 in amino acids: CASSLAEGLSGLNTQYF. The CDR3 nucleotides are TGTGCCAGCAGCTTAGCGGAAGGCCTGTCAGGACTAAATACGCAGTATTTT. The variable domain in full, completed from reference TRBV7-2 and TRBJ2-3, reads GAGVSQSPSNKVTEKGKDVELRCDPISGHTALYWYRQSLGQGLEFLIYFQGNSAPDKSGLPSDRFSAERTGGSVSTLTIQRTQQEDSAVYLCASSLAEGLSGLNTQYFGPGTRLTVL.

This clone was recorded once. This sequence joins TRBV28 and TRBJ1-2; possibly TRBD1 for D (5 bases). Trimming cost V 4 bases and J 3 bases, with 21 bases left between them. From germline, CDR1 is MDHEN and CDR2 SYDVKM. CDR3 length equals 17 residues. DNA of the CDR3: TGTGCCAGCAGTTCTGGGTCCCCCGAGGCAGGGTACTATGGCTACACCTTC. It specifies CASSSGSPEAGYYGYTF.

J is TRBJ1-6 and V is TRBV28; a possible D gene is TRBD1 (6 bases). The CDR3 totals 16 residues. CDR1 is MDHEN and CDR2 is SYDVKM in the germline V gene. Trimming took off 4 bases at V and 6 bases at J, with 16 bases between the two ends. Written as DNA, the CDR3 is TGTGCCAGCAGTTCGGGTGGGGGGGGGCTTAATTCACCCCTCCACTTT. It specifies CASSSGGGGLNSPLHF. Full variable domain (remainder filled in from reference TRBV28 and TRBJ1-6): DVKVTQSSRYLVKRTGEKVFLECVQDMDHENMFWYRQDPGLGLRLIYFSYDVKMKEKGDIPEGYSVSREKKERFSLILESASTNQTSMYLCASSSGGGGLNSPLHFGNGTRLTVT.

There are a few counts of this clone. V gene TRBV19 combines with J gene TRBJ1-2; D unclear. CDR1 and CDR2 from the germline V gene are LNHDA and SQIVND (reference sequence). This CDR3 region has 13 residues. The ends were cut back, 6 bases at V and 5 bases at J, with 13 bases in the middle. The CDR3 nucleotides are TGTGCCAGTAGAACAAACGGGGTTTATGGCTACACCTTC. It translates to CASRTNGVYGYTF.

This chain joins TRBV11-2 and TRBJ2-6; TRBD2 might be the D (6 bases). Germline assignment: CDR1 SGHAT and CDR2 FQNNGV. V shed 1 base and J shed 2 bases, with 12 bases lying between them. The CDR3 totals 17 residues. CDR3: CASSLVSGDPGANVLTF. The CDR3 DNA follows: TGTGCCAGCAGCTTAGTCTCGGGGGATCCTGGGGCCAACGTCCTGACTTTC. Full variable domain (remainder filled in from reference TRBV11-2 and TRBJ2-6): EAGVAQSPRYKIIEKRQSVAFWCNPISGHATLYWYQQILGQGPKLLIQFQNNGVVDDSQLPKDRFSAERLKGVDSTLKIQPAKLEDSAVYLCASSLVSGDPGANVLTFGAGSRLTVL.